This T cell receptor (beta chain) appears in the sequencing data of a study of T cell repertoires in cytomegalovirus infection. Turning to the study itself: Public TCR beta signatures marked donors with CMV infection and the matching HLA.

In this sample, this clonotype turned up a few times. Its antigen remains unknown. MiXCR, run by TCRdb on the reads, gives a single entry per CDR3 protein. Here the sample spans roughly 600,000 distinct CDR3 sequences, approximately 24% being singletons. Study findings and constraints: Based on cumulative public TCR beta family frequency, carriers of CMV plus the relevant HLA were identified. The study found HLA-C-restricted CMV-specific TCR beta clonotypes dominating the ex vivo response.

The CDR3 is made up of 16 amino acids. CDR1 MNHEY and CDR2 SVGAGI come from the germline V gene. V lost 6 bases to trimming and J lost 4 bases, with 21 bases between them. This TCR was recovered from a human donor in good health (CMV status not recorded). Some clones in this sample may be carry-over from other donors' samples. This chain uses TRBV6-5 with TRBJ1-1; a weak D match, TRBD1 (5 bases). Sequenced: CD8+ T cells from PBMCs. The CDR3, as DNA: TGTGCCAGCAGGGGATTTGAAGGGGCGGTTGGCACTGAAGCTTTCTTT. Translating gives CASRGFEGAVGTEAFF.